One T cell receptor (beta chain) is described in this entry. Antigen specificity is unknown. TCRdb recomputed calls from the 5' RACE reads with MiXCR, one row per CDR3 protein. This table holds about 550,000 distinct CDR3 sequences, 15% to 20% found once. CDR3 length: 15 residues. Trimming removed 2 bases from V and 7 bases from J, with 18 bases in between. Germline V lookup: CDR1 SGHVS, CDR2 FNYEAQ. The data stem from a study of T cells after yellow fever vaccination. General study points: Peaking faster, on day 5 versus 15, the secondary response was nonetheless weaker.

The chain carries TRBV7-6 and TRBJ2-7; perhaps TRBD2 as D (5 bases). This sample comprised PBMCs, obtained 15 days after the yellow fever booster vaccination. This sequence originates from a young man who received the YFV17D yellow fever vaccine. CDR3 coding DNA: TGTGCCAGCAGCTTAAATTCGGGGTCTGGAAGGGAGCAGTACTTC. This encodes CASSLNSGSGREQYF.